This TCR beta chain derives from a study of shared T cell receptors in the human thymus. TCRdb's copy holds only in-frame clones and misses some; the assay was immunoSEQ multiplex PCR. The table has about 660,000 clones, more than 75% seen once. The CDR3 contains 17 residues. With V trimmed by 3 bases and J by 4 bases, 10 bases remained unmatched. Germline V gene sequence: CDR1 KGHSH, CDR2 LQKENI. These data were also reused for a study on human thymus T cells. From that study: The donor group consisted of healthy Finnish infants who were having corrective surgery for congenital heart defects. Resected material from corrective heart surgery provided the thymus tissue analysed. V and J genes seemed to be used with bias in thymic and blood repertoires. What related research reported was that thymic repertoires overlapped highly among unrelated individuals.

The receptor was isolated from a boy under two years old with a congenital heart defect. The chain employs TRBV18 and TRBJ2-5, with 11 bases lining up with TRBD2. The material sequenced was thymocytes. The CDR3 DNA follows: TGTGCCAGCTCACCTCAACCCCTAACTAGCGGGAGAGAGACCCAGTACTTC. This encodes CASSPQPLTSGRETQYF.